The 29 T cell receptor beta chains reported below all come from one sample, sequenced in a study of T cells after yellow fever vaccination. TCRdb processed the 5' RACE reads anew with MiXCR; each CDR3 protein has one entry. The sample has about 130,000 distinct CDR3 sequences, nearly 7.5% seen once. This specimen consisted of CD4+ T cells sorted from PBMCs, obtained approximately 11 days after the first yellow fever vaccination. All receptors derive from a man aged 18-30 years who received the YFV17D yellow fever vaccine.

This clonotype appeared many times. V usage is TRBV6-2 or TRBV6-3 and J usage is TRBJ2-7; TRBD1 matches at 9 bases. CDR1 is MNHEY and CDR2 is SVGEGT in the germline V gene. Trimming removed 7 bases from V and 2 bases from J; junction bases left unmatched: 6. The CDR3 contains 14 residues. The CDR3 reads CASTDRGGTYEQYV. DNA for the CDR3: TGTGCCAGCACCGACAGGGGGGGAACCTACGAGCAGTACGTC.

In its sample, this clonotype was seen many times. CDR3 DNA sequence: TGCGCCAGCAGCTTGGCAGTTTGGCGGGGGGGCCTGGACAATGAGCAGTTCTTC. Encoded protein: CASSLAVWRGGLDNEQFF. The genes are TRBV5-1 and TRBJ2-1, with 9 bases fitting TRBD2. The V gene's germline CDR1 is SGHRS and CDR2 YFSETQ. CDR3 length equals 18 residues. The junction had 12 bases not matched to a gene; V was cut back by 0 bases and J by 5 bases.

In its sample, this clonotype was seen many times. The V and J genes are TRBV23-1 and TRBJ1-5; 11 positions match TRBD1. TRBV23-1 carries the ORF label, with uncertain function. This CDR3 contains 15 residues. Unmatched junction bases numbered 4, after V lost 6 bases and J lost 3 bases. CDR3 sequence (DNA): TGCGCCAGCAGGCCGGGACAGGGGGACAATCAGCCCCAGCATTTT. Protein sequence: CASRPGQGDNQPQHF.

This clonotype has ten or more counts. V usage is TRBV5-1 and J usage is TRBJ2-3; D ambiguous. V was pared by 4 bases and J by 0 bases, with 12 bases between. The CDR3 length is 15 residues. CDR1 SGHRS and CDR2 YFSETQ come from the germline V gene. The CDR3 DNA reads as TGCGCCAGCAGCCTCGAGCGCACCAGCACAGATACGCAGTATTTT. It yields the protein CASSLERTSTDTQYF.

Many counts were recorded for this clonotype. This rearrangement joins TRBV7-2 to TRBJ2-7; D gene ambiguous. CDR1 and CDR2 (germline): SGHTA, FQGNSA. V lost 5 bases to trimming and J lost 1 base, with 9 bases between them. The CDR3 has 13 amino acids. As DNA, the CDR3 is TGTGCCAGCAGCCCCGACCCATCCTACGAGCAGTACTTC. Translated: CASSPDPSYEQYF.

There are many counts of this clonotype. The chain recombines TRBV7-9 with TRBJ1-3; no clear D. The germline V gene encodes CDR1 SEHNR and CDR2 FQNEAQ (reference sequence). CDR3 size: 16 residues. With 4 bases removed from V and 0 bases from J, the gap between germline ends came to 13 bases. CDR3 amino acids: CASSWAGLNSGNTIYF. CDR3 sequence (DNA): TGTGCCAGCAGCTGGGCAGGTCTGAACTCTGGAAACACCATATATTTT.

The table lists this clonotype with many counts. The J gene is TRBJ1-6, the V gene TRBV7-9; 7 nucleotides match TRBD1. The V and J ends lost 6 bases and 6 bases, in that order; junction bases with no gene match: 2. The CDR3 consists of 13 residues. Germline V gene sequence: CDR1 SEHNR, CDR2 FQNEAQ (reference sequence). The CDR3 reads CASSWDSNSPLHF. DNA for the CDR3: TGTGCCAGCAGTTGGGACAGTAATTCACCCCTCCACTTT.

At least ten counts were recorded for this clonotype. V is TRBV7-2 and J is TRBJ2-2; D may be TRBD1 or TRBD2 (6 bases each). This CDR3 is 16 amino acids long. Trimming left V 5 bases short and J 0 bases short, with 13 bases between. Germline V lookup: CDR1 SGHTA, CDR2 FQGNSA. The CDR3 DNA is TGTGCCAGCAGCCCTCAGGGGACTTCGAACACCGGGGAGCTGTTTTTT. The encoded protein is CASSPQGTSNTGELFF.

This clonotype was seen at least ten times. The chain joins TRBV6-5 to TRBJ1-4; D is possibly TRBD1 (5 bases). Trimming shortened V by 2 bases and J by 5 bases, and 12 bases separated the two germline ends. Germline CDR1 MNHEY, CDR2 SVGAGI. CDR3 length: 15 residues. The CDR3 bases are TGTGCCAGCAGTTACATAACCGGGGCGAATGAAAAACTGTTTTTT. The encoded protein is CASSYITGANEKLFF.

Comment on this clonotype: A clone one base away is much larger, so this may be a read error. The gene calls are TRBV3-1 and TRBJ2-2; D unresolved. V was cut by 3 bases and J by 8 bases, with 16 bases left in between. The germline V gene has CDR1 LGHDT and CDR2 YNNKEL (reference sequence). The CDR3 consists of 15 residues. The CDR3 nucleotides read TGTGCCAGCAGCCAGTCCCGACTTCGTCGTGGGGAGCTGTTTTTT. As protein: CASSQSRLRRGELFF. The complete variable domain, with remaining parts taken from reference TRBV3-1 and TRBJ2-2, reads DTAVSQTPKYLVTQMGNDKSIKCEQNLGHDTMYWYKQDSKKFLKIMFSYNNKELIINETVPNRFSPKSPDKAHLNLHINSLELGDSAVYFCASSQSRLRRGELFFGEGSRLTVL.

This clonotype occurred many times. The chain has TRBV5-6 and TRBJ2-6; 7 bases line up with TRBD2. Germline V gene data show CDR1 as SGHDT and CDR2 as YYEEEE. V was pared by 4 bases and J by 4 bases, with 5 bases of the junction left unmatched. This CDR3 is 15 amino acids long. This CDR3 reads CASSPGLSGANVLTF. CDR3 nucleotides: TGTGCCAGCAGCCCGGGACTATCCGGGGCCAACGTCCTGACTTTC.

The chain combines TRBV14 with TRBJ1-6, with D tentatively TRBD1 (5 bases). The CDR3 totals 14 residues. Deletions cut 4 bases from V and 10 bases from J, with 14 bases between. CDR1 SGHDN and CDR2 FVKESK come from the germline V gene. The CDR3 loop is CASSRRQGGSPLHF. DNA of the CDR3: TGTGCCAGCAGCCGCCGTCAGGGAGGATCACCCCTCCACTTT.

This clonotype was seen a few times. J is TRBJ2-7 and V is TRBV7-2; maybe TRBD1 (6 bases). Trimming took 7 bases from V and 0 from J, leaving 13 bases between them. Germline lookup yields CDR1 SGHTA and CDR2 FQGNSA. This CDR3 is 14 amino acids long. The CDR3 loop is CASKPRDNSYEQYF. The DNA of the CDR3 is TGTGCCAGCAAACCCAGGGACAACTCCTACGAGCAGTACTTC. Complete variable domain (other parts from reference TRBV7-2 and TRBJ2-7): GAGVSQSPSNKVTEKGKDVELRCDPISGHTALYWYRQSLGQGLEFLIYFQGNSAPDKSGLPSDRFSAERTGGSVSTLTIQRTQQEDSAVYLCASKPRDNSYEQYFGPGTRLTVT.

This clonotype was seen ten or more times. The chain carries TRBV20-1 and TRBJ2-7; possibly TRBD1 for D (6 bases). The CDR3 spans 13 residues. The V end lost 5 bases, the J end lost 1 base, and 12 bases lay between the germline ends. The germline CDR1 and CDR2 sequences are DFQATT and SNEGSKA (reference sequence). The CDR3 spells CSAPKQGSYEQYF. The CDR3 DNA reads TGCAGTGCTCCGAAACAGGGATCCTACGAGCAGTACTTC.

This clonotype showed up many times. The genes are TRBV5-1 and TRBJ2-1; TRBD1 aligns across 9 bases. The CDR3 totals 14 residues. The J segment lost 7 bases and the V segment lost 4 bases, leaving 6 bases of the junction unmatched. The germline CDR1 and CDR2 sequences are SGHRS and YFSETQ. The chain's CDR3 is CASSPGQGGNEQFF. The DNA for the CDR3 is TGCGCCAGCAGCCCGGGACAGGGAGGGAATGAGCAGTTCTTC.

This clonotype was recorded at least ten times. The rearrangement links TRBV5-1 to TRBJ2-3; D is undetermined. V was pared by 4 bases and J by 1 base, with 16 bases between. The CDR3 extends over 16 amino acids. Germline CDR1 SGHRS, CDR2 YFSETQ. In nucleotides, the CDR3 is TGCGCCAGCAGCCCCCCGGGCCCGACGGGCACAGATACGCAGTATTTT. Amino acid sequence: CASSPPGPTGTDTQYF.

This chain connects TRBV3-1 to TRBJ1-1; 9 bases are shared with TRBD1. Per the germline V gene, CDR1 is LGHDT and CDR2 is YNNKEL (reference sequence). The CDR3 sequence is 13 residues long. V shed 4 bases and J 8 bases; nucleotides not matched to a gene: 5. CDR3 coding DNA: TGTGCCAGCAGCCGTACCGGGACAGGGGAAGCTTTCTTT. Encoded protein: CASSRTGTGEAFF.

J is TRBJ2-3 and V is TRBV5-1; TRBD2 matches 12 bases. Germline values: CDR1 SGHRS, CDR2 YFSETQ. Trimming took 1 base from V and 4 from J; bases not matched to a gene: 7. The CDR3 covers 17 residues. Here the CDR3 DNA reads TGCGCCAGCAGCTTGCTAGCGGGGGGGGGTATAGCAGATACGCAGTATTTT. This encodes CASSLLAGGGIADTQYF.

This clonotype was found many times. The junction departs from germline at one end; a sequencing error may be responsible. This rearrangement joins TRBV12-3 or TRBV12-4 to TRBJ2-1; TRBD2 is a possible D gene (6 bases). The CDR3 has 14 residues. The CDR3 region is CASSLGGSYNEQFF. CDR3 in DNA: TGCGCCAGCAGCTTGGGGGGTTCCTACAATGAGCAGTTCTTC.

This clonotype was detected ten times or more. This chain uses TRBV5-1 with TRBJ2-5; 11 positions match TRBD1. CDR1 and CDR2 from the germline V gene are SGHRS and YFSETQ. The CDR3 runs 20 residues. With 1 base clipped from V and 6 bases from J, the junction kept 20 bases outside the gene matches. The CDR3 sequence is CASSLSVLWASGQGAKTQYF. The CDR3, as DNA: TGCGCCAGCAGCTTGTCTGTTTTGTGGGCTTCCGGACAGGGGGCCAAGACCCAGTACTTC.

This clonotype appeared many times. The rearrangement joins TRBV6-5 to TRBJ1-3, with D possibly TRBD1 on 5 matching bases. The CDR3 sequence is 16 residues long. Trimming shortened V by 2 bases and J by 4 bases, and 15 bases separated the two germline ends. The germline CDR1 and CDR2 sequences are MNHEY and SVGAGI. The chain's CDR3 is CASSYGDGRIGNTIYF. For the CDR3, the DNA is TGTGCCAGCAGTTACGGGGACGGCAGGATCGGAAACACCATATATTTT.

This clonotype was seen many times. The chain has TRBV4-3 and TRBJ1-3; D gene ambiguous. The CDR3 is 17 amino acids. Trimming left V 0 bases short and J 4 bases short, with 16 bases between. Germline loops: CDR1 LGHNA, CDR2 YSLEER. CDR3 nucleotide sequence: TGCGCCAGCAGCCAAGATACCAGGAGCCTACAAGGAAACACCATATATTTT. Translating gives CASSQDTRSLQGNTIYF.

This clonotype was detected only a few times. CDR3 in DNA: TGCAGCGTGGGGACAGGCACCTACGAGCAGTACTTC. Amino acid sequence: CSVGTGTYEQYF. This chain links TRBV29-1 with TRBJ2-7, with TRBD1 identical over 8 bases. This CDR3 is 12 amino acids long. With 6 bases clipped from V and 2 bases from J, the junction kept 3 bases outside the gene matches. Germline V lookup: CDR1 SQVTM, CDR2 ANQGSEA.

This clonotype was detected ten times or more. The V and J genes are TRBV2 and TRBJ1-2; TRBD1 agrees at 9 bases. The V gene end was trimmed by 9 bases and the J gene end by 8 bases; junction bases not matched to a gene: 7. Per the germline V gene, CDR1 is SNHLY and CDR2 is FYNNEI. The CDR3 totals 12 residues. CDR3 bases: TGTGCCAGTACGGACAGGGGAGGGGGCTACACCTTC. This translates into CASTDRGGGYTF.

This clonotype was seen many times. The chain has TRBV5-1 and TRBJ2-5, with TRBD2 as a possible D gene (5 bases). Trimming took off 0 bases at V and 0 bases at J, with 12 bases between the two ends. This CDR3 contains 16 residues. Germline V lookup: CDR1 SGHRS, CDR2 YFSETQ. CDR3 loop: CASSLGLATNQETQYF. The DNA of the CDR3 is TGCGCCAGCAGCTTGGGCCTAGCCACAAACCAAGAGACCCAGTACTTC. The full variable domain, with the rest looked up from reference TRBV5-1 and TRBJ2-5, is KAGVTQTPRYLIKTRGQQVTLSCSPISGHRSVSWYQQTPGQGLQFLFEYFSETQRNKGNFPGRFSGRQFSNSRSEMNVSTLELGDSALYLCASSLGLATNQETQYFGPGTRLLVL.

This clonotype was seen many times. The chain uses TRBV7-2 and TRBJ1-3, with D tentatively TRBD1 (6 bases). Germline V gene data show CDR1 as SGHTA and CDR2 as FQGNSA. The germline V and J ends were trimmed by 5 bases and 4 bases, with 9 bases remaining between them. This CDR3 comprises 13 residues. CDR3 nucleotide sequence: TGTGCCAGCAGCCCTGGACAGGGAAACACCATATATTTT. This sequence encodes CASSPGQGNTIYF.

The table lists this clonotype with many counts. CDR3 coding DNA: TGTGCCAGCAGGGGTCCAGGGGCTGAAGCTTTCTTT. This gives the protein CASRGPGAEAFF. The chain uses TRBV2 and TRBJ1-1; a weak D match, TRBD1 (6 bases). V dropped 6 bases and J dropped 6 bases, with 11 bases sitting between them. This CDR3 is 12 amino acids long. The V gene's germline CDR1 is SNHLY and CDR2 FYNNEI.

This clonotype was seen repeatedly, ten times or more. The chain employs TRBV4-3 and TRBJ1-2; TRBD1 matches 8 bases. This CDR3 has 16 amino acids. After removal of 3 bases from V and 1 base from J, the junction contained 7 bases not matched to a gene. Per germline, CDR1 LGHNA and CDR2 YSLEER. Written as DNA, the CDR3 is TGCGCCAGCAGCCACCAGACAGGGGCGTTTAACTATGGCTACACCTTC. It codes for CASSHQTGAFNYGYTF.

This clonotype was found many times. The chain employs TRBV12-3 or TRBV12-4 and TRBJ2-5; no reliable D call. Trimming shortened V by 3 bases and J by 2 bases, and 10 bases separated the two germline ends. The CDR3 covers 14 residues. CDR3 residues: CASSFRALQETQYF. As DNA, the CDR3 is TGTGCCAGCAGTTTTCGAGCTTTACAAGAGACCCAGTACTTC.